This T cell receptor beta chain was sequenced for a study of shared clonotypes between healthy human individuals. Once extracted for a subset, genomic DNA was divided evenly among several immunoSEQ plates. The authors loaded roughly 200 ng DNA, 25,000 to 30,000 T cell genomes, into sorted-subset replicate PCRs. Measured with immunoSEQ multiplex PCR; TCRdb has only the in-frame clones, and not every one. In the table there are some 2 million clones, 85% to 95% of which are singletons. Study findings and constraints: A limitation of the genetic and exposure-history diversity represented arose from few donors. All-four-donor shared clonotypes had higher generation probabilities than non-shared clonotypes did.

Regarding this clone: Its antigen is not identified. The identical CDR3 is also encoded by other nucleotide sequences in the sample.

The V segment lost 4 bases and the J segment 1 base; nucleotides outside the gene matches: 6. The germline V gene has CDR1 MDHEN and CDR2 SYDVKM. The CDR3 runs to 15 residues. The rearrangement uses TRBV28 and TRBJ2-7; TRBD1 agrees at 8 bases. Input material: naive CD4+ T cells sorted from blood. As for subset: CD45RA+ positively selected. The receptor's source is a man younger than 35 in good health. Here the CDR3 reads CASSSEGTGSYEQYF. As DNA, the CDR3 is TGTGCCAGCAGTTCCGAAGGGACAGGATCCTACGAGCAGTACTTC.